This TCR beta chain was documented in a study of T cell responses to AZD1222 COVID-19 vaccine. Whole-study results and caveats: Vaccine-associated CD4 TCRs spanned spike, dominant at 160-218 and 743-854. Close to half of all spike-specific TCRs reportedly target regions of the variants that are unmutated. After the peak T cell response, and only then, were repertoires sampled. Only 5 or 6 individuals given AZD1222 were seropositive at baseline.

In germline, CDR1 is SQVTM, CDR2 ANQGSEA. V dropped 5 bases and J dropped 0; count of bases not matched to a gene: 6. The CDR3 has 16 amino acids. As regards this clone: The antigen is not known.

Method: immunoSEQ multiplex PCR; TCRdb's copy keeps in-frame clones and lacks some. Seen here are some 42,000 clones, 65% to 85% observed once, and the top ten hold approximately 20%. This sequence was found in an adult who received the AZD1222 COVID-19 vaccine. The material was peripheral blood, obtained 28 days after the second AZD1222 dose. J is TRBJ2-6 and V is TRBV29-1; 8 nucleotides align to TRBD1. Written as DNA, the CDR3 is TGCAGCGTTACCGGGACAGGCATCTCTGGGGCCAACGTCCTGACTTTC. Translated: CSVTGTGISGANVLTF.